Listed below are T cell receptor beta chains from one sample, sequenced in a study of T cells expressing NK-cell markers. TCRdb reprocessed the 5' RACE reads, keeping one entry per CDR3 protein, no DNA. This sample lists approximately 550,000 distinct CDR3 sequences; its ten largest clones have approximately 4%. The source material was blood T cells: a sorted CD56 or NKG2C T cell subset, CD4+ or CD8+ T cells, or bulk PBMC T cells (not recorded which). The receptors stem from a man aged 18 to 29 in good health. Each CDR3 is given with its conserved first and last residue.

V gene: TRBV7-8; J gene: TRBJ2-2; CDR3 protein: CASSLEWNTGELFF
V gene: TRBV28; J gene: TRBJ2-5; CDR3 protein: CASMGEVTGTQYF
V gene: TRBV6-2/TRBV6-3; J gene: TRBJ2-5; CDR3 protein: CASSYVPISGGTQYF
V gene: TRBV3-1; J gene: TRBJ1-5; CDR3 protein: CASSQDGQGAQHF
V gene: TRBV6-4; J gene: TRBJ2-2; CDR3 protein: CASSDSFERGELFF
V gene: TRBV4-3; J gene: TRBJ2-1; CDR3 protein: CASSQAGDYNEQFF
V gene: TRBV12-3/TRBV12-4; J gene: TRBJ2-5; CDR3 protein: CASSPGWETQYF
V gene: TRBV25-1; J gene: TRBJ2-1; CDR3 protein: CASSRRGPTGNEQFF
V gene: TRBV7-8; J gene: TRBJ2-4; CDR3 protein: CASSLGPLGAKNIQYF
V gene: TRBV15; J gene: TRBJ2-5; CDR3 protein: CATSSPRRASETQYF
V gene: TRBV25-1; J gene: TRBJ2-7; CDR3 protein: CASSESRGVGYEQYF
V gene: TRBV7-9; J gene: TRBJ2-3; CDR3 protein: CASSLGQLRATDTQYF
V gene: TRBV9; J gene: TRBJ2-2; CDR3 protein: CASSVAFWGGRRDTGELFF
V gene: TRBV2; J gene: TRBJ2-7; CDR3 protein: CASRYRGTSEAYEQYF
V gene: TRBV5-6; J gene: TRBJ1-6; CDR3 protein: CASSVITATLHF
V gene: TRBV9; J gene: TRBJ1-5; CDR3 protein: CASSVGLVNQPQHF
V gene: TRBV11-2; J gene: TRBJ2-1; CDR3 protein: CASSPIAGQPYNEQFF
V gene: TRBV20-1; J gene: TRBJ1-5; CDR3 protein: CSAPTPGYSNQPQHF
V gene: TRBV10-3; J gene: TRBJ2-6; CDR3 protein: CAISEDRAGANVLTF
V gene: TRBV7-9; J gene: TRBJ2-1; CDR3 protein: CASIELPSGGLHNEQFF
V gene: TRBV9; J gene: TRBJ2-1; CDR3 protein: CASSVGPTGNEQFF
V gene: TRBV20-1; J gene: TRBJ2-6; CDR3 protein: CSARVPAPGPGANVLTF
V gene: TRBV20-1; J gene: TRBJ2-7; CDR3 protein: CSASGGTTIYEQYF
V gene: TRBV29-1; J gene: TRBJ2-1; CDR3 protein: CSVNGVTSSYNEQFF
V gene: TRBV4-2; J gene: TRBJ2-6; CDR3 protein: CASSQETAAGANVLTF
V gene: TRBV12-3/TRBV12-4; J gene: TRBJ2-4; CDR3 protein: CASSPPRASSNIQYF
V gene: TRBV10-3; J gene: TRBJ1-5; CDR3 protein: CASRRSDNQPQHF
V gene: TRBV9; J gene: TRBJ2-3; CDR3 protein: CASSATGDLADTQYF
V gene: TRBV5-1; J gene: TRBJ2-2; CDR3 protein: CASSLAAGTNTGELFF
V gene: TRBV20-1; J gene: TRBJ2-7; CDR3 protein: CSARDPVISYEQYF
V gene: TRBV7-3; J gene: TRBJ2-5; CDR3 protein: CASSSRKEETQYF
V gene: TRBV7-9; J gene: TRBJ2-5; CDR3 protein: CASSPTWSDRGRETQYF
V gene: TRBV3-1; J gene: TRBJ2-1; CDR3 protein: CASSHLDRGNYNEQFF
V gene: TRBV29-1; J gene: TRBJ2-7; CDR3 protein: CSGAGGAANYEQYF
V gene: TRBV20-1; J gene: TRBJ2-5; CDR3 protein: CSARDAVGLSPGAYLQETQYF
V gene: TRBV11-2; J gene: TRBJ2-2; CDR3 protein: CASSWRTGVTGELFF
V gene: TRBV6-1; J gene: TRBJ2-2; CDR3 protein: CASTEGAGELFF
V gene: TRBV6-2/TRBV6-3; J gene: TRBJ2-1; CDR3 protein: CATVAPSTYYNEQFF
V gene: TRBV10-1; J gene: TRBJ2-3; CDR3 protein: CASSESFLASTQYF
V gene: TRBV12-3/TRBV12-4; J gene: TRBJ2-3; CDR3 protein: CASSASASTDTQYF
V gene: TRBV20-1; J gene: TRBJ2-7; CDR3 protein: CSGEGALSSYEQYF
V gene: TRBV7-9; J gene: TRBJ2-2; CDR3 protein: CASSSRWSHRPGELFF
V gene: TRBV5-1; J gene: TRBJ2-1; CDR3 protein: CASDPGLAWVNEQFF
V gene: TRBV20-1; J gene: TRBJ2-5; CDR3 protein: CSARDDGRLEGQETQYF
V gene: TRBV12-3/TRBV12-4; J gene: TRBJ2-5; CDR3 protein: CASSSLFGLAQDTTTQYF
V gene: TRBV5-5; J gene: TRBJ2-5; CDR3 protein: CASSQGLNQETQYF
V gene: TRBV6-5; J gene: TRBJ1-1; CDR3 protein: CASSLRVGITDLRGQNTEAFF
V gene: TRBV5-1; J gene: TRBJ1-1; CDR3 protein: CASTQGGGMNTEAFF
V gene: TRBV5-4; J gene: TRBJ2-5; CDR3 protein: CASSLAMDRKETQYF
V gene: TRBV11-2; J gene: TRBJ1-1; CDR3 protein: CASSSRGGTGATLNTEAFF
V gene: TRBV20-1; J gene: TRBJ2-3; CDR3 protein: CSASRGSPAEADTQYF